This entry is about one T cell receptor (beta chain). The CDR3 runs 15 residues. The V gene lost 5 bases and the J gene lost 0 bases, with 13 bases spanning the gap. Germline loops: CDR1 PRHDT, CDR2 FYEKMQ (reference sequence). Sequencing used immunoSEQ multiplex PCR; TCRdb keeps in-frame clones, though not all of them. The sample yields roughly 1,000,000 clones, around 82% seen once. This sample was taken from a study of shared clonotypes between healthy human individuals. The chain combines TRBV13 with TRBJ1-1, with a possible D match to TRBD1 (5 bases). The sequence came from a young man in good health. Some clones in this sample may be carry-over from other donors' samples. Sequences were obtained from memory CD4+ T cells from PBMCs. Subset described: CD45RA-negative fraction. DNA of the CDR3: TGTGCCAGCAGCGCAAGGGGACGGTTGAACACTGAAGCTTTCTTT. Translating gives CASSARGRLNTEAFF.